The clone carrying this TCR beta chain was recorded at least ten times. Its specificity is not known. The sample comes from a study of neurological immune-mediated disorders. Every sequencing run drew on 15-18 subjects and yielded over 180 million TCR-beta sequences. TCRdb re-called the 5' RACE reads with MiXCR, one entry per CDR3 protein. This sample carries more than 95,000 distinct CDR3 sequences, approximately 10% of them seen once, and the ten largest clones take under 3.5%. Time point of the sample: longitudinal time-point 3. The study built unsorted libraries from 2 million PBMCs kept at -80 C. Study observations and caveats: Private repertoires in all groups were suggested by the finding that expanded clones across subjects shared no CDR3 amino acid sequences.

The trim removed 5 bases at V and 2 bases at J, leaving 1 base unmatched. This CDR3 has 15 residues. The TCR comes from a female donor with HTLV-1-associated myelopathy (HAM/TSP). The rearrangement joins TRBV12-3 or TRBV12-4 to TRBJ1-5; TRBD1 agrees at 12 bases. Sequencing was carried out using PBMCs. This chain's CDR3 is CASSGTGGGNQPQHF. The CDR3 DNA sequence: TGTGCCAGCAGTGGGACAGGGGGCGGCAATCAGCCCCAGCATTTT.